This T cell receptor (beta chain) was identified in a study of immune cell composition in non-small cell lung cancer. This table comes from immunoSEQ multiplex PCR, and its TCRdb copy is limited to in-frame clones, with some not included. Of 11,000 to 15,000 clones in the sample, about 70% were seen once. The germline gives CDR1 MNHNY, CDR2 SVGAGI (reference sequence). The CDR3 has 14 amino acids. The ends were cut back, 6 bases at V and 5 bases at J, with 16 bases in the middle. The chain couples TRBV6-6 to TRBJ1-2; TRBD1 might be the D (6 bases). The specimen sequenced was lung tumor tissue. The clonotype originates from a human donor with non-small cell lung cancer. The CDR3 reads CASSPQQGVYGYTF. The CDR3 bases are TGTGCCAGCAGCCCACAACAGGGAGTGTATGGCTACACCTTC.